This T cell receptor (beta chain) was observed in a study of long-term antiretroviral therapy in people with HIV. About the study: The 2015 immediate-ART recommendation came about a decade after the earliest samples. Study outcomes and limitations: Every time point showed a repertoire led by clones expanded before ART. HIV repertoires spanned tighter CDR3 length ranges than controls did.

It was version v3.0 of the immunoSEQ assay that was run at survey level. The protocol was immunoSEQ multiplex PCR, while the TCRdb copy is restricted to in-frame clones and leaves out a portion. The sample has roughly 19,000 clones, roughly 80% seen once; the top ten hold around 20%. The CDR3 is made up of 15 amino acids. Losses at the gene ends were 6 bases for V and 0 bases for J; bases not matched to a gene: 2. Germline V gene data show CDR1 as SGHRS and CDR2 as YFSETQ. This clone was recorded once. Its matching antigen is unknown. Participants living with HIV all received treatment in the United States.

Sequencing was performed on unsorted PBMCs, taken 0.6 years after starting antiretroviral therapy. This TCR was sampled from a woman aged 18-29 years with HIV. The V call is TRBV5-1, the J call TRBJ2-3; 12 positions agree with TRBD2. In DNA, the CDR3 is TGCGCCAGCACTCTAGCGGGAGGGAGCACAGATACGCAGTATTTT. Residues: CASTLAGGSTDTQYF.